These 25 T cell receptor beta chains came from one sample sequenced in a study of blood T cells in healthy people across ages. Sample-barcoded 5' priming and a J-beta primer mix drove a second PCR of about 6 to 12 cycles. TCRdb analysed the 5' RACE reads with MiXCR anew, one entry per CDR3 protein. In the table there are 550,000 to 750,000 distinct CDR3 sequences, about 21% of which are singletons. Sequences were obtained from blood. All receptors derive from a man between 65 and 85 years old in good health.

The chain couples TRBV6-1 to TRBJ2-3; 11 bases match TRBD2. CDR1 is MNHNS, CDR2 SASEGT, per germline. The CDR3 is 16 residues long. V lost 6 bases and J lost 1; bases outside the gene matches: 6. CDR3 residues: CASSSLAGGRTDTQYF. As DNA, the CDR3 is TGTGCCAGCAGCTCCCTAGCGGGAGGCCGCACAGATACGCAGTATTTT.

This clonotype was picked up a small number of times. V usage is TRBV19 and J usage is TRBJ2-1, with TRBD2 matching 8 bases. J gave up 10 bases and V 7 bases, and 3 bases lay outside the gene matches. Germline assignment: CDR1 LNHDA and CDR2 SQIVND (reference sequence). The CDR3 contains 11 residues. CDR3 in amino acids: CASTREGEQFF. CDR3 nucleotides: TGTGCCAGTACCCGGGAGGGCGAGCAGTTCTTC.

This clonotype was recorded a few times. The chain recombines TRBV12-3 or TRBV12-4 with TRBJ1-5; perhaps TRBD1 as D (6 bases). The V gene lost 2 bases and the J gene lost 6 bases, with 17 bases spanning the gap. CDR3 length: 16 amino acids. The CDR3 coding sequence is TGTGCCAGCAGTTTAAGGCAGGGGTGGGGAAGTCAGCCCCAGCATTTT. Translation gives CASSLRQGWGSQPQHF.

There are a few counts of this clonotype. The gene calls are TRBV20-1 and TRBJ2-5, with D possibly TRBD1 on 6 matching bases. Matching the DNA end better, TRBJ2-7 makes the J call doubtful. This CDR3 has 13 residues. The germline CDR1 and CDR2 sequences are DFQATT and SNEGSKA (reference sequence). CDR3 amino acids: CSARELRGNEQYF. Here the CDR3 DNA reads TGCAGTGCTAGAGAGTTGAGGGGGAACGAGCAGTACTTC.

This clonotype has just a few counts. V gene TRBV19 combines with J gene TRBJ2-5; 8 bases are a match to TRBD1. Germline assignment: CDR1 LNHDA and CDR2 SQIVND (reference sequence). This CDR3 spans 13 amino acids. Trimming at V came to 8 bases and at J to 5 bases, leaving 7 bases not matched to a gene. CDR3 residues: CASQDRAVETQYF. DNA for the CDR3: TGTGCCAGTCAGGACAGGGCCGTTGAGACCCAGTACTTC.

The V and J genes are TRBV19 and TRBJ1-2; maybe TRBD1 (6 bases). Looked up from germline, CDR1 is LNHDA and CDR2 is SQIVND (reference sequence). This CDR3 has 14 amino acids. Deletions cut 4 bases from V and 7 bases from J, with 16 bases between. The CDR3 spells CASSTGTNQPGYTF. CDR3 DNA sequence: TGTGCCAGTAGTACCGGGACAAATCAGCCTGGCTACACCTTC.

A few counts support this clonotype. The CDR3: CASSFWGQGQETQYF. For the CDR3, the DNA is TGTGCCAGCAGCTTTTGGGGACAGGGACAAGAGACCCAGTACTTC. The V gene is TRBV7-8, the J gene TRBJ2-5; 9 bases line up with TRBD1. Trimming cost V 3 bases and J 2 bases; bases outside gene matches: 4. There are 15 residues in the CDR3. From germline, CDR1 is SGHVS and CDR2 FQNEAQ.

This clonotype was detected only a few times. CDR3 sequence reads: CASTLQGSPLYEQYF. The CDR3 DNA reads as TGTGCCAGCACCCTACAGGGTTCCCCCCTTTACGAGCAGTACTTC. The V call is TRBV12-3 or TRBV12-4, the J call TRBJ2-7; tentative D call: TRBD1 (6 bases). V gave up 7 bases and J gave up 4 bases, with 20 bases separating them. The CDR3 has 15 residues.

J is TRBJ2-3 and V is TRBV7-9; 10 bases are shared with TRBD1. The J segment lost 6 bases and the V segment lost 5 bases, leaving 5 bases of the junction unmatched. There are 14 residues in the CDR3. Per germline, CDR1 SEHNR and CDR2 FQNEAQ (reference sequence). The CDR3 DNA is TGTGCCAGCAGCGATGGACAGGGGGGGGATACGCAGTATTTT. The encoded protein is CASSDGQGGDTQYF.

This clonotype was seen more than once but under ten times. V is TRBV6-5 and J is TRBJ2-5; D unclear. The DNA end is a closer match to TRBJ2-7, so the J assignment may be wrong. Germline assignment: CDR1 MNHEY and CDR2 SVGAGI. The CDR3 contains 13 residues. CDR3 DNA sequence: TGTGCCAGCAGTCGAACAGTTCCCTACGAGCAGTACTTC. Translating it yields CASSRTVPYEQYF.

This clonotype has just a few counts. The rearrangement links TRBV9 to TRBJ1-2; D is undetermined. Germline V gene data show CDR1 as SGDLS and CDR2 as YYNGEE. Trimming took off 0 bases at V and 8 bases at J, with 17 bases between the two ends. CDR3 length: 15 residues. CDR3 sequence: CASSVATDALGGYTF. CDR3 DNA: TGTGCCAGCAGCGTAGCGACTGACGCCCTTGGGGGCTACACCTTC.

This rearrangement joins TRBV5-6 to TRBJ2-2; 11 bases match TRBD2. Losses at the gene ends were 3 bases for V and 3 bases for J; bases not matched to a gene: 4. This CDR3 is 16 amino acids long. Germline V gene data show CDR1 as SGHDT and CDR2 as YYEEEE. The CDR3: CASSSTSGRYTGELFF. CDR3 nucleotide sequence: TGTGCCAGCAGCTCAACTAGCGGGAGATACACCGGGGAGCTGTTTTTT.

This clonotype was counted a few times. An end of the junction differs from the germline gene, which may be a read error. V is TRBV3-1 and J is TRBJ2-1, with 10 bases lining up with TRBD2. In germline, CDR1 is LGHDT, CDR2 YNNKEL (reference sequence). This CDR3 region has 15 residues. For the CDR3, the DNA is TGTGCCAGCAGCCAAGGGACTAGCGGCTACAATGGGCAGTTCTTC. This gives the protein CASSQGTSGYNGQFF.

This clonotype was counted only a few times. The V gene is TRBV9, the J gene TRBJ2-3; D may be TRBD2 (5 bases). Germline loops: CDR1 SGDLS, CDR2 YYNGEE. This CDR3 comprises 12 residues. V lost 9 bases, J lost 5 bases, and 13 bases lay in between. CDR3 in amino acids: CANTSEGDTQYF. The CDR3 nucleotides read TGTGCCAACACGTCAGAGGGAGATACGCAGTATTTT. Supplemented by reference TRBV9 and TRBJ2-3, the full variable domain reads DSGVTQTPKHLITATGQRVTLRCSPRSGDLSVYWYQQSLDQGLQFLIQYYNGEERAKGNILERFSAQQFPDLHSELNLSSLELGDSALYFCANTSEGDTQYFGPGTRLTVL.

This clonotype was counted only a few times. The chain recombines TRBV19 with TRBJ2-2, with D possibly being TRBD2 (6 bases). This CDR3 is built from 12 residues. V lost 10 bases and J 3 bases, leaving 9 bases between the germline ends. Germline CDR1 reads LNHDA; CDR2 reads SQIVND (reference sequence). In DNA form, the CDR3 reads TGTGCCATTACGGGAGACACCGGGGAGCTGTTTTTT. Its translation is CAITGDTGELFF.

This clonotype was picked up a small number of times. This chain links TRBV5-1 with TRBJ2-2; no firm D call. The V end was cut by 5 bases, the J end by 0 bases, with 11 bases between. Germline V gene lookup returns CDR1 SGHRS and CDR2 YFSETQ. The CDR3 spans 15 residues. The CDR3 DNA is TGCGCCAGCAGGGAGAAAAGCGCGAACACCGGGGAGCTGTTTTTT. Its translation is CASREKSANTGELFF.

The rearrangement links TRBV2 to TRBJ2-3, with 8 bases aligning to TRBD2. Unmatched junction bases numbered 7, after V lost 3 bases and J lost 5 bases. From germline, CDR1 is SNHLY and CDR2 FYNNEI. The CDR3 covers 15 residues. The CDR3: CASSDSGGPGDTQYF. Here the CDR3 DNA reads TGTGCCAGCAGTGACTCGGGAGGGCCTGGAGATACGCAGTATTTT.

The gene calls are TRBV7-2 and TRBJ2-5, with D tentatively TRBD1 (6 bases). The V end lost 2 bases, the J end lost 5 bases, and 18 bases lay between the germline ends. The V gene's germline CDR1 is SGHTA and CDR2 FQGNSA. The CDR3 has 16 amino acids. The CDR3: CASSLLALPGVETQYF. For the CDR3, the DNA is TGTGCCAGCAGCTTATTGGCTCTACCAGGGGTGGAGACCCAGTACTTC.

The V gene is TRBV4-1, the J gene TRBJ1-1; D is uncertain. Germline values: CDR1 MGHRA, CDR2 YSYEKL. This CDR3 spans 13 amino acids. V was clipped by 1 base and J by 14 bases, with 17 bases between them. Written as DNA, the CDR3 is TGCGCCAGCAGCCAAGGTCTGGGAGGCCCCTCATTCTTT. Protein product: CASSQGLGGPSFF.

The chain carries TRBV14 and TRBJ2-4; the D is unclear. V dropped 10 bases and J dropped 12 bases, with 7 bases sitting between them. This CDR3 has 8 residues. Germline CDR1 and CDR2: SGHDN and FVKESK. CDR3 region: CATRSQYF. DNA of the CDR3: TGTGCCACCAGATCTCAGTACTTC.

This clonotype occurred once. J is TRBJ2-3 and V is TRBV20-1, with 9 bases identical to TRBD1. CDR3 length: 15 amino acids. Per germline, CDR1 DFQATT and CDR2 SNEGSKA (reference sequence). The V gene end was trimmed by 3 bases and the J gene end by 4 bases; junction bases not matched to a gene: 8. The CDR3 reads CSASGDRARPDTQYF. The CDR3 DNA follows: TGCAGTGCTAGTGGGGACAGGGCTCGGCCAGATACGCAGTATTTT.

J is TRBJ2-1 and V is TRBV7-2; TRBD2 matches 8 bases. The CDR3 has 15 residues. Germline V gene sequence: CDR1 SGHTA, CDR2 FQGNSA. V trimming: 4 bases; J trimming: 7 bases; junction bases outside the gene matches: 9. This chain's CDR3 is CASSWRSGSENEQFF. CDR3 in DNA: TGTGCCAGCAGCTGGAGGAGCGGGAGCGAGAATGAGCAGTTCTTC.

This rearrangement joins TRBV3-1 to TRBJ2-4; 11 nucleotides align to TRBD1. The V segment lost 6 bases and the J segment 0 bases; nucleotides outside the gene matches: 4. This CDR3 comprises 16 residues. Germline assignment: CDR1 LGHDT and CDR2 YNNKEL (reference sequence). The CDR3 is CASSADRGRAKNIQYF. The CDR3 region has the DNA TGTGCCAGCAGTGCGGACAGGGGGCGAGCCAAAAACATTCAGTACTTC.

This sequence joins TRBV28 and TRBJ2-5, with 7 bases lining up with TRBD2. The DNA matches TRBJ2-1 better at its end, which makes the J call doubtful. CDR3 length equals 20 residues. Germline CDR1 and CDR2: MDHEN and SYDVKM. The CDR3 is CASSLFGTLREKKPYNEQFF. For the CDR3, the DNA is TGTGCCAGCAGTTTATTCGGGACTTTGCGGGAGAAAAAGCCGTACAATGAGCAGTTCTTC.

The V and J genes are TRBV14 and TRBJ2-7, with D possibly called TRBD1 or TRBD2 (5 bases each). The CDR3 extends over 17 amino acids. V lost 3 bases to trimming and J lost 2 bases, with 20 bases between them. Germline loops: CDR1 SGHDN, CDR2 FVKESK. CDR3 DNA sequence: TGTGCCAGCAGCCAGTTAAGGAGCCGGGACGGACCCTACGAGCAGTACTTC. Translating gives CASSQLRSRDGPYEQYF.